One sample yielded the 25 T cell receptor beta chains listed below, sequenced in a study of shared clonotypes between healthy human individuals. Data came from immunoSEQ multiplex PCR; TCRdb stores just in-frame clones and leaves some out. The repertoire holds 2 million to 3 million clones, with roughly 93% as singletons. Sequenced: naive CD4+ T cells from PBMCs. Noted subset: CD45RA+ positively selected. The source of these receptors is a man aged 18 to 30 in good health. Some clones in this sample may be carry-over from other donors' samples.

V is TRBV5-4 and J is TRBJ2-2, with TRBD2 matching 9 bases. Germline values: CDR1 SGHNT, CDR2 YYREEE (reference sequence). The trim removed 4 bases at V and 7 bases at J, leaving 11 bases unmatched. The CDR3 length is 16 residues. This chain's CDR3 is CASSGKSSGEVGELFF. In DNA, the CDR3 is TGTGCCAGCAGCGGAAAATCTAGCGGGGAGGTCGGGGAGCTGTTTTTT.

The CDR3 sequence is CASSVFADGFYEQYF. The CDR3 DNA follows: TGTGCCAGCAGTGTCTTCGCCGACGGATTCTACGAGCAGTACTTC. The V call is TRBV6-1, the J call TRBJ2-7; D is undetermined. Germline V gene data show CDR1 as MNHNS and CDR2 as SASEGT. The CDR3 has 15 residues. V was shortened by 4 bases and J by 3 bases, with 16 bases between the two germline ends.

The V call is TRBV5-1, the J call TRBJ1-2; D is undetermined. The V gene lost 0 bases and the J gene lost 6 bases, with 12 bases spanning the gap. Germline loops: CDR1 SGHRS, CDR2 YFSETQ. The CDR3 runs 14 residues. The CDR3 DNA is TGCGCCAGCAGCTTGGCCGAGGGCTGGGATGGCTACACCTTC. The encoded protein is CASSLAEGWDGYTF.

The chain is built from TRBV6-5 and TRBJ1-3; no definite D call. CDR3 length: 14 residues. CDR1 and CDR2 (germline): MNHEY, SVGAGI. Trimming pared 4 bases from V and 0 bases from J, leaving 7 bases between. The CDR3 region has the DNA TGTGCCAGCAGTTTTAGGACCTCTGGAAACACCATATATTTT. Its translation is CASSFRTSGNTIYF.

The J gene is TRBJ2-4, the V gene TRBV28; D call uncertain. The CDR3 has 17 amino acids. The V end lost 6 bases, the J end lost 1 base, and 19 bases lay between the germline ends. CDR1 is MDHEN, CDR2 SYDVKM, per germline. For the CDR3, the DNA is TGTGCCAGCAGAACTACTTCCGGGCCAGAGGCCAAAAACATTCAGTACTTC. Amino acids: CASRTTSGPEAKNIQYF. Full variable domain (rest looked up from reference TRBV28 and TRBJ2-4): DVKVTQSSRYLVKRTGEKVFLECVQDMDHENMFWYRQDPGLGLRLIYFSYDVKMKEKGDIPEGYSVSREKKERFSLILESASTNQTSMYLCASRTTSGPEAKNIQYFGAGTRLSVL.

The chain couples TRBV7-9 to TRBJ1-1, with 9 nucleotides matching TRBD1. Losses at the gene ends were 2 bases for V and 6 bases for J; bases not matched to a gene: 1. This CDR3 region has 13 residues. Looked up from germline, CDR1 is SEHNR and CDR2 is FQNEAQ (reference sequence). Written as DNA, the CDR3 is TGTGCCAGCAGCTTACGACAGGGGGCTGAAGCTTTCTTT. As protein: CASSLRQGAEAFF. The variable domain in full, with the rest retrieved from reference TRBV7-9 and TRBJ1-1, is DTGVSQNPRHKITKRGQNVTFRCDPISEHNRLYWYRQTLGQGPEFLTYFQNEAQLEKSRLLSDRFSAERPKGSFSTLEIQRTEQGDSAMYLCASSLRQGAEAFFGQGTRLTVV.

This clone was seen a single time. This rearrangement joins TRBV9 to TRBJ1-5, with D uncertain. V gave up 3 bases and J gave up 3 bases, with 7 bases separating them. The CDR3 sequence is 13 residues long. Germline-derived CDR1 and CDR2 are SGDLS and YYNGEE. CDR3 coding DNA: TGTGCCAGCAGCGCAGGCTACAATCAGCCCCAGCATTTT. Its translation: CASSAGYNQPQHF.

The chain combines TRBV5-5 with TRBJ1-1, with D tentatively TRBD1 (5 bases). V was trimmed by 4 bases and J by 5 bases, leaving 15 bases between them. CDR3 length equals 14 residues. Germline V CDR1 and CDR2: SGHKS, YYEKEE (reference sequence). The chain's CDR3 is CASSISLGGTEAFF. DNA for the CDR3: TGTGCCAGCAGCATCTCTCTCGGGGGGACTGAAGCTTTCTTT.

The genes are TRBV10-3 and TRBJ2-7; no reliable D call. This CDR3 is 14 amino acids long. The V end lost 3 bases, the J end lost 4 bases, and 13 bases lay between the germline ends. Germline values: CDR1 ENHRY, CDR2 SYGVKD. The CDR3 bases are TGTGCCATCAGTGACCGAGGAAAGGTTTACGAGCAGTACTTC. It is translated as CAISDRGKVYEQYF.

Here the CDR3 reads CASSATGSPITYGYTF. The CDR3 bases are TGTGCCAGCAGTGCGACAGGCAGCCCGATTACCTATGGCTACACCTTC. This rearrangement joins TRBV2 to TRBJ1-2; the D gene is possibly TRBD1 (6 bases). V lost 4 bases, J lost 4 bases, and 19 bases lay in between. Germline lookup yields CDR1 SNHLY and CDR2 FYNNEI. The CDR3 runs 16 residues.

This clone was picked up one time. V usage is TRBV2 and J usage is TRBJ1-1; D is unresolved. V shed 4 bases and J shed 1 base, with 10 bases lying between them. This CDR3 spans 14 amino acids. Germline values: CDR1 SNHLY, CDR2 FYNNEI. CDR3 loop: CASSGRVENTEAFF. In nucleotides, the CDR3 is TGTGCCAGCAGTGGCCGGGTGGAGAACACTGAAGCTTTCTTT.

In regard to this clone: This CDR3 is also generated by other DNA sequences in the sample. The chain joins TRBV18 to TRBJ1-1, with D perhaps matching TRBD1 (6 bases). This CDR3 contains 12 residues. With 3 bases removed from V and 11 bases from J, the gap between germline ends came to 13 bases. Per germline, CDR1 KGHSH and CDR2 LQKENI. CDR3 nucleotide sequence: TGTGCCAGCTCACCCCCGTCAGGGGAGGCTTTCTTT. This encodes CASSPPSGEAFF. Full variable domain (remainder filled in from reference TRBV18 and TRBJ1-1): NAGVMQNPRHLVRRRGQEARLRCSPMKGHSHVYWYRQLPEEGLKFMVYLQKENIIDESGMPKERFSAEFPKEGPSILRIQQVVRGDSAAYFCASSPPSGEAFFGQGTRLTVV.

This clone was picked up one time. The rearrangement links TRBV7-2 to TRBJ2-2; no clear D gene. The CDR3 is 16 amino acids. Germline V gene lookup returns CDR1 SGHTA and CDR2 FQGNSA. V dropped 1 base and J dropped 0 bases, with 9 bases sitting between them. This CDR3 reads CASSLVSSTNTGELFF. The DNA of the CDR3 is TGTGCCAGCAGCTTAGTTTCCTCGACGAACACCGGGGAGCTGTTTTTT.

This clone was found a few times. V is TRBV7-2 and J is TRBJ1-5; unclear D gene. Per germline, CDR1 SGHTA and CDR2 FQGNSA. Trimming stripped 6 bases from V and 2 bases from J, with 17 bases between. The CDR3 totals 16 residues. DNA of the CDR3: TGTGCCAGCAGTCTCTACGGGGATCAGGGCAATCAGCCCCAGCATTTT. Its translation: CASSLYGDQGNQPQHF.

V usage is TRBV7-2 and J usage is TRBJ2-2, with 9 bases that match TRBD2. The CDR3 covers 19 residues. Germline CDR1 is SGHTA and CDR2 is FQGNSA. The ends lost 5 bases at V and 2 bases at J; junction bases unmatched: 15. The CDR3 spells CASSPTRPSSGINTGELFF. The CDR3 DNA sequence: TGTGCCAGCAGCCCGACAAGGCCGTCTAGCGGGATTAACACCGGGGAGCTGTTTTTT.

A single count supports this clone. Other nucleotide sequences from this sample produce the same CDR3. The rearrangement links TRBV20-1 to TRBJ2-1; D is unresolved. This CDR3 comprises 10 residues. Between the trimmed V and J ends, which lost 6 bases and 6 bases, there was a span of 6 bases. Germline CDR1 reads DFQATT; CDR2 reads SNEGSKA (reference sequence). The CDR3 DNA reads TGCAGTGCCTTAAGCAATGAGCAGTTCTTC. The encoded protein is CSALSNEQFF.

In the case of this clone: The same CDR3 also results from other DNA sequences found in this sample. The rearrangement uses TRBV15 and TRBJ2-7; 7 bases match TRBD1. This CDR3 has 14 amino acids. J lost 3 bases, V lost 0 bases, and 2 bases had no gene match. Germline V gene data show CDR1 as LNHNV and CDR2 as YYDKDF (reference sequence). CDR3 bases: TGTGCCACCAGCAGAGATAGGGGGCTCTACGAGCAGTACTTC. Amino acids: CATSRDRGLYEQYF.

For the CDR3, the DNA is TGTGCCAGCAGCCAAGGGACCGACAGGCTCAGAGAGACCCAGTACTTC. Protein product: CASSQGTDRLRETQYF. V usage is TRBV4-2 and J usage is TRBJ2-5, with D tentatively TRBD1 (6 bases). Germline lookup yields CDR1 LGHNA and CDR2 YNFKEQ. The V end lost 1 base, the J end lost 4 bases, and 16 bases lay between the germline ends. This CDR3 has 16 amino acids.

This clone was found a few times. Other DNA variants within this sample encode the same CDR3. V gene TRBV20-1 combines with J gene TRBJ2-5; D gene uncertain. CDR1 DFQATT and CDR2 SNEGSKA come from the germline V gene (reference sequence). This CDR3 is 10 amino acids long. With 3 bases removed from V and 4 bases from J, the gap between germline ends came to 3 bases. CDR3 in amino acids: CSASGETQYF. The CDR3 region has the DNA TGCAGTGCTAGTGGAGAGACCCAGTACTTC.

The V call is TRBV28, the J call TRBJ2-1; 9 bases map to TRBD2. Losses at the gene ends were 5 bases for V and 9 bases for J; bases not matched to a gene: 14. Germline V lookup: CDR1 MDHEN, CDR2 SYDVKM. The CDR3 loop spans 16 amino acids. CDR3 nucleotide sequence: TGTGCCAGCAGTCCCATGGGGGGACTAGCCCGCGGTGAGCAGTTCTTC. Amino acid sequence: CASSPMGGLARGEQFF.

The chain combines TRBV9 with TRBJ2-3, with TRBD2 identical over 7 bases. The CDR3 consists of 15 residues. V was clipped by 3 bases and J by 2 bases; unmatched bases: 6. Germline CDR1 and CDR2: SGDLS and YYNGEE. CDR3 DNA: TGTGCCAGCAGCGCCTACGGGGGGATCACAGATACGCAGTATTTT. It codes for CASSAYGGITDTQYF.

V and J are TRBV28 and TRBJ1-2; D is perhaps TRBD1 (6 bases). V was shortened by 4 bases and J by 4 bases, with 13 bases between the two germline ends. This CDR3 has 14 amino acids. CDR1 is MDHEN and CDR2 is SYDVKM in the germline V gene. CDR3 residues: CASSYSRTAYGYTF. CDR3 coding DNA: TGTGCCAGCAGTTACTCTCGGACAGCCTATGGCTACACCTTC.

The chain joins TRBV9 to TRBJ2-7; possibly TRBD1 or TRBD2 for D (5 bases each). The germline V and J ends were trimmed by 4 bases and 3 bases, with 17 bases remaining between them. This CDR3 has 15 residues. The germline V gene encodes CDR1 SGDLS and CDR2 YYNGEE. Here the CDR3 DNA reads TGTGCCAGCAGCCCCTCCGGGGCGGGTGTCTACGAGCAGTACTTC. Translating it yields CASSPSGAGVYEQYF.

The chain has TRBV4-2 and TRBJ2-3; D remains ambiguous. Germline V gives CDR1 LGHNA, CDR2 YNFKEQ. V lost 4 bases and J 0 bases, leaving 11 bases between the germline ends. The CDR3 is 15 residues long. The CDR3 DNA reads TGTGCCAGCAGCCCCCTTACTACAAGCACAGATACGCAGTATTTT. This codes for CASSPLTTSTDTQYF.

The chain combines TRBV5-1 with TRBJ2-1; maybe TRBD1 (5 bases). Germline CDR1 is SGHRS and CDR2 is YFSETQ. V shed 0 bases and J shed 3 bases, with 10 bases lying between them. There are 15 residues in the CDR3. CDR3 in DNA: TGCGCCAGCAGCTTGGTTCAGACAGTCTACAATGAGCAGTTCTTC. It codes for CASSLVQTVYNEQFF.